This section outlines one TCR beta chain sequence together with its context. Trimming removed 4 bases from V and 5 bases from J, with 8 bases in between. The CDR3 extends over 13 amino acids. CDR1 is MNHEY, CDR2 SVGEGT, per germline. TCRdb's table, derived via immunoSEQ multiplex PCR, lists solely in-frame clones and lacks some. The data contain about 120,000 clones, 70% to 90% of them seen just once; the ten biggest clones take up more than 4.5%. The data derive from a study of blood T cell repertoires in COVID-19. Study at large: Acute and convalescent COVID-19 specimens originated in the United States, Italy and Spain. In each case, the material was cDNA or gDNA derived from T cells, B-cell-depleted T cells, or PBMCs.

The genes are TRBV6-2 or TRBV6-3 and TRBJ2-2; D is possibly TRBD2 (5 bases). Source material: peripheral blood. The clonotype comes from a human donor in a cohort sampled during active COVID-19. The CDR3 here is CASSSGITGELFF. CDR3 in DNA: TGTGCCAGCAGTTCCGGGATAACCGGGGAGCTGTTTTTT.